This TCR beta chain originates from a study of blood T cell repertoires in COVID-19 (dated by TCRdb to 2018 to 2020). Describing the broader study: Samples from collaborators originated in the United States, Italy and Spain and spanned both the acute and convalescent phases of COVID-19. The material from the prospective study consisted of cDNA or gDNA derived from T cells, B-cell-depleted T cells, or PBMCs. Subjects who had been exposed to COVID-19, were actively infected with it, or had recovered from it provided the deeply sampled blood TCRbeta repertoires that made up the dataset. The repertoires were released in a freely available public database intended as a resource for research on the immune response to SARS-CoV-2. The samples were drawn from the first 160 participants of the ongoing ImmuneRACE study and from 950 to 1,500 subjects provided by 6 global collaborators. Sample metadata almost always included a de-identified subject ID, COVID-19 status, age in years and sex. Where available, HLA class I and class II types were obtained from metadata supplied by the sample provider rather than from assay-based typing. The study at large found these results: The quantity of clinical and demographic metadata differed by source and by participant and was supplied without curation.

Comments on this clone: Its antigen remains undetermined. No per-base quality is available; no much larger clone lies one base away.

According to the germline V gene, CDR1 reads SGHRS and CDR2 reads YFSETQ. Clipping removes 4 bases from V and 7 bases from J, with 14 as the unmatched junction base count. The CDR3 numbers 17 residues from cysteine through phenylalanine. Only the CDR3 part of the read is kept: 51 bases, read in frame from the first base. TCRbeta CDR3 regions were amplified from genomic DNA using the immunoSEQ Assay, a bias-controlled multiplex PCR. The original pipeline was this. Nucleated cell counts per sample were estimated from amplification of reference gene primers within the assay. To quantify the absolute abundance of each unique TCRbeta CDR3 rearrangement, sequence reads were collapsed and filtered. Productive Simpson clonality was computed per sample as the square root of Simpson's diversity index over productive rearrangements. TCRdb re-hosts the immuneACCESS table, in-frame sequences only. Its copies lack some clones; in the studies checked, an unresolved V gene accounts for under half of them, and the cause for the rest is not known. The V and J calls and clone size were taken over from that table, and D and trimming were inferred from the DNA. The sample yields fewer than 200,000 clones; about four fifths were counted once. The biggest ten clones account for under 13% of the sample.

Whole blood was collected in K2EDTA tubes by collaborating institutions according to the institutions' own protocols. Collaborator samples were shipped for TCRbeta analysis as frozen whole blood, isolated PBMCs, or DNA extracted from either sample type. The clonotype comes from a man between 70 and 80 years old with active or convalescent COVID-19. The material sequenced was peripheral blood. This receptor chain uses TRBV5-1 and TRBJ1-6, with 7 bases in between that match TRBD1. The sequence in DNA is TGCGCCAGCAGCCTCAGGGGGGACTGGGGAAAAAATTCACCCCTCCACTTT. It specifies CASSLRGDWGKNSPLHF.